This T cell receptor beta chain was observed in a study of PD-1 blockade in classical Hodgkin lymphoma. Across the study: Patients were administered nivolumab (3 mg/kg intravenously) every 2 weeks.

Overall study findings and caveats: Reported findings placed baseline TCR diversity lower in newly diagnosed patients (compared with healthy donors). Significantly greater TCR diversity emerged by C4D1 in CD4+ cells but not CD8+ cells. Repertoire differences have undefined causes, possibly disease activity or prior therapy.

TCRdb's table, derived via immunoSEQ multiplex PCR, lists solely in-frame clones and lacks some. Of 50,000 or so clones in the sample, around 86% were seen once. As regards this clone: The antigen is undetermined.

Time point meaning: cycle 4 day 1 (C4D1), after more than 5 weeks of nivolumab. Every one of the patients relapsed after autologous stem cell transplantation (brentuximab vedotin exposure was variable). After removal of 0 bases from V and 4 bases from J, the junction contained 8 bases not matched to a gene. CDR3 length equals 16 residues. Looked up from germline, CDR1 is SGHRS and CDR2 is YFSETQ. The sample was peripheral blood mononuclear cells (PBMCs), taken before the fourth cycle of nivolumab. The TCR originated in a human donor with classical Hodgkin lymphoma. The genes are TRBV5-1 and TRBJ2-7; 9 nucleotides match TRBD1. The CDR3 spells CASSLVGTGFRYEQYF. For the CDR3, the DNA is TGCGCCAGCAGCTTGGTCGGGACAGGGTTTCGTTACGAGCAGTACTTC.